The 26 T cell receptor beta chains listed next were all sequenced from one sample in a study of post-analysis software for immune sequencing data. Study conclusions and caveats: Relative to controls, patients had several TRBV segments at higher frequency, with TRBV5-6, TRBV5-1 and TRBV20-1 among these.

Their cognate antigens are unknown. Tagging with unique molecular identifiers was a feature of the TCR beta cDNA libraries. TCRdb reprocessed the PCR reads via MiXCR and lists one record per CDR3 protein. The data show roughly 870,000 distinct CDR3 sequences, with about 57% seen just once and roughly 4.4% held by the top ten. The sequencing input was blood. The receptors shown here come from a girl between 5 and 17 years old with multiple sclerosis.

The chain recombines TRBV7-7 with TRBJ2-5; perhaps TRBD1 as D (5 bases). The CDR3 loop spans 15 amino acids. The germline CDR1 and CDR2 sequences are SSHAT and FNYEAQ (reference sequence). Trimming took off 5 bases at V and 5 bases at J, with 18 bases between the two ends. In DNA, the CDR3 is TGTGCCAGCAGCCAATACCAGGCCTCAGGGGAGACCCAGTACTTC. Residues: CASSQYQASGETQYF.

The chain uses TRBV18 and TRBJ2-7; D gene uncertain. Trimming stripped 2 bases from V and 5 bases from J, with 10 bases between. Germline V gene data show CDR1 as KGHSH and CDR2 as LQKENI. This CDR3 has 13 residues. The CDR3 DNA sequence: TGTGCCAGCTCACCAGTAGTAGACCACGAGCAGTACTTC. Amino acid sequence: CASSPVVDHEQYF.

The genes are TRBV11-2 and TRBJ2-7; no clear D gene. The CDR3 runs to 14 residues. The ends were cut back, 3 bases at V and 0 bases at J, with 9 bases in the middle. CDR1 is SGHAT and CDR2 is FQNNGV in the germline V gene. The CDR3 DNA sequence: TGTGCCAGCAGCTTCGGACGGACCTCCTACGAGCAGTACTTC. Protein: CASSFGRTSYEQYF.

CDR3 DNA sequence: TGTGCCAGCAGCTTAGAGGCTCCGGGACTAGCGGGGGTCTACAATGAGCAGTACTTC. This sequence encodes CASSLEAPGLAGVYNEQYF. The rearrangement uses TRBV7-2 and TRBJ2-1; 14 nucleotides align to TRBD2. The better agreement between TRBJ2-7 and the DNA end casts doubt on the J call. The CDR3 is 19 residues long. Germline V CDR1 and CDR2: SGHTA, FQGNSA.

The J gene is TRBJ2-3, the V gene TRBV27; TRBD2 matches 9 bases. Germline CDR1 reads MNHEY; CDR2 reads SMNVEV (reference sequence). The CDR3 length is 16 residues. V lost 0 bases and J lost 4; bases outside the gene matches: 5. CDR3 in amino acids: CASSLSGGRAPDTQYF. Written as DNA, the CDR3 is TGTGCCAGCAGTTTATCGGGCGGGAGGGCACCAGATACGCAGTATTTT.

This rearrangement joins TRBV2 to TRBJ2-3; D unresolved. Germline V gives CDR1 SNHLY, CDR2 FYNNEI. V lost 6 bases, J lost 0 bases, and 16 bases lay in between. This CDR3 is 16 amino acids long. The DNA for the CDR3 is TGTGCCAGCAGCCAGACCGGCCTCCCCAGCACAGATACGCAGTATTTT. This gives the protein CASSQTGLPSTDTQYF.

This clonotype was counted only a few times. The J gene is TRBJ1-2, the V gene TRBV29-1; possibly TRBD1 for D (5 bases). The CDR3 has 14 residues. The V and J ends lost 0 bases and 3 bases respectively, with 11 bases between them. The V gene's germline CDR1 is SQVTM and CDR2 ANQGSEA. The CDR3 coding sequence is TGCAGCGTTGAAGATCCGGCAGGGTACTATGGCTACACCTTC. It is translated as CSVEDPAGYYGYTF.

This chain links TRBV20-1 with TRBJ2-1; a weak D match, TRBD2 (6 bases). The CDR3 is made up of 15 amino acids. V shed 3 bases and J shed 2 bases, with 14 bases lying between them. Per germline, CDR1 DFQATT and CDR2 SNEGSKA (reference sequence). The CDR3 sequence: CSAREGRGTYNEQFF. The DNA of the CDR3 is TGCAGTGCTAGGGAGGGGCGCGGGACCTACAATGAGCAGTTCTTC.

The rearrangement uses TRBV20-1 and TRBJ2-1; 12 bases are shared with TRBD2. CDR3 length equals 15 residues. With V trimmed by 6 bases and J by 8 bases, 11 bases remained unmatched. Looked up from germline, CDR1 is DFQATT and CDR2 is SNEGSKA (reference sequence). CDR3 protein: CSAQTSGSLIDEQFF. In nucleotides, the CDR3 is TGCAGTGCGCAGACTAGCGGGAGTCTTATAGATGAGCAGTTCTTC.

The chain uses TRBV12-3 or TRBV12-4 and TRBJ1-5, with D unresolved. This CDR3 spans 14 amino acids. V lost 8 bases and J lost 7, with 18 bases in between. The CDR3 reads CASGTRLTDQPQHF. The CDR3 DNA reads as TGTGCCAGCGGCACCAGGCTCACCGACCAGCCCCAGCATTTT.

V is TRBV6-5 and J is TRBJ2-7; 8 bases align to TRBD2. The junction had 6 bases not matched to a gene; V was cut back by 2 bases and J by 6 bases. Germline values: CDR1 MNHEY, CDR2 SVGAGI. This CDR3 is 14 amino acids long. The CDR3 DNA follows: TGTGCCAGCAGTTACACGGGACTAGTGATCGAGCAGTACTTC. Protein sequence: CASSYTGLVIEQYF.

V and J are TRBV5-1 and TRBJ1-2; 10 bases map to TRBD1. CDR1 is SGHRS, CDR2 YFSETQ, per germline. The CDR3 has 15 residues. The trim removed 3 bases at V and 2 bases at J, leaving 4 bases unmatched. The DNA of the CDR3 is TGCGCCAGCAGCTCAGACAGGGGGCGCAACTATGGCTACACCTTC. Amino acid sequence: CASSSDRGRNYGYTF.

This sequence joins TRBV15 and TRBJ1-1; no clear D. Germline CDR1 is LNHNV and CDR2 is YYDKDF (reference sequence). The CDR3 contains 11 residues. V was clipped by 0 bases and J by 11 bases, with 7 bases between them. This CDR3 is CATSRDEVAFF. The DNA for the CDR3 is TGTGCCACCAGCAGAGATGAAGTGGCTTTCTTT.

This clonotype was picked up many times. The V call is TRBV29-1, the J call TRBJ2-7; D is uncertain. The V gene's germline CDR1 is SQVTM and CDR2 ANQGSEA. V dropped 7 bases and J dropped 1 base, with 8 bases sitting between them. The CDR3 sequence is 11 residues long. The CDR3 sequence is CSALTSYEQYF. The CDR3 coding sequence is TGCAGCGCCCTGACATCCTACGAGCAGTACTTC.

The CDR3 nucleotides are TGTGCCAGCAGCGTAGTCGGGGGCGGGAGAGGGTTGTGGAATGAGCAGTTCTTC. It yields the protein CASSVVGGGRGLWNEQFF. This chain joins TRBV9 and TRBJ2-1; D is possibly TRBD2 (7 bases). The CDR3 length is 18 residues. From germline, CDR1 is SGDLS and CDR2 YYNGEE. The V end lost 0 bases, the J end lost 7 bases, and 23 bases lay between the germline ends.

This rearrangement joins TRBV9 to TRBJ2-7; D is perhaps TRBD2 (6 bases). This CDR3 comprises 15 residues. V dropped 0 bases and J dropped 3 bases, with 13 bases sitting between them. The germline gives CDR1 SGDLS, CDR2 YYNGEE. The CDR3 sequence: CASSVAVAEHYEQYF. The CDR3 region has the DNA TGTGCCAGCAGCGTAGCGGTAGCGGAGCACTACGAGCAGTACTTC.

This clonotype was observed a handful of times. The genes are TRBV15 and TRBJ2-5; D unclear. The CDR3 totals 13 residues. Trimming shortened V by 5 bases and J by 7 bases, and 14 bases separated the two germline ends. Germline V lookup: CDR1 LNHNV, CDR2 YYDKDF (reference sequence). In DNA, the CDR3 is TGTGCCACCAGCGGACCCCTGTGGGCGACCCAGTACTTC. This encodes CATSGPLWATQYF.

The genes are TRBV7-9 and TRBJ1-6, with D unclear. The CDR3 covers 15 residues. V shed 1 base and J shed 7 bases, with 11 bases lying between them. Germline CDR1 reads SEHNR; CDR2 reads FQNEAQ (reference sequence). The CDR3 nucleotides read TGTGCCAGCAGCTTAGGTACGGCCGAGAATTCACCCCTCCACTTT. Translated, it gives CASSLGTAENSPLHF.

This chain joins TRBV5-1 and TRBJ2-7, with D unclear. The CDR3 length is 14 residues. Trimming left V 0 bases short and J 0 bases short, with 7 bases between. CDR1 is SGHRS, CDR2 YFSETQ, per germline. The CDR3 nucleotides are TGCGCCAGCAGCTTGGCTAAGGACTCCTACGAGCAGTACTTC. It translates to CASSLAKDSYEQYF.

The rearrangement links TRBV4-1 to TRBJ2-3, with 10 nucleotides matching TRBD1. The CDR3 contains 22 residues. Trimming cost V 0 bases and J 2 bases; bases outside gene matches: 20. CDR1 is MGHRA and CDR2 is YSYEKL in the germline V gene. In DNA form, the CDR3 reads TGCGCCAGCAGCCAAGATGGGAGGCCGGGACAGGGGCGCAAGGGGTTCACAGATACGCAGTATTTT. Protein sequence: CASSQDGRPGQGRKGFTDTQYF.

The chain links TRBV7-8 to TRBJ2-7; D not certain. From germline, CDR1 is SGHVS and CDR2 FQNEAQ. The CDR3 is 14 amino acids. Trimming stripped 2 bases from V and 5 bases from J, with 13 bases between. CDR3 bases: TGTGCCAGCAGCTTACAGCCCCGGGTCCACGAGCAGTACTTC. This encodes CASSLQPRVHEQYF.

J is TRBJ1-2 and V is TRBV29-1, with D possibly TRBD1 on 6 matching bases. V gave up 0 bases and J gave up 10 bases, with 21 bases separating them. Germline CDR1 and CDR2: SQVTM and ANQGSEA. The CDR3 totals 15 residues. The CDR3 loop reads CSVEENQGMWRDYTF. In nucleotides, the CDR3 is TGCAGCGTTGAAGAAAATCAGGGGATGTGGCGAGACTACACCTTC.

In its sample, this clonotype was seen a few times. V is TRBV7-9 and J is TRBJ2-7; the match to TRBD1 covers 8 bases. The germline CDR1 and CDR2 sequences are SEHNR and FQNEAQ (reference sequence). The CDR3 spans 14 residues. J gave up 4 bases and V 3 bases, and 5 bases lay outside the gene matches. DNA for the CDR3: TGTGCCAGCAGCTTCATCAGGGGGCCGTACGAGCAGTACTTC. Translation gives CASSFIRGPYEQYF.

The gene calls are TRBV18 and TRBJ2-1; 11 nucleotides align to TRBD2. The ends lost 4 bases at V and 8 bases at J; junction bases unmatched: 13. Looked up from germline, CDR1 is KGHSH and CDR2 is LQKENI. The CDR3 loop spans 17 amino acids. The CDR3 loop is CASSRKLAGDYNDEQFF. For the CDR3, the DNA is TGTGCCAGCTCACGGAAACTAGCGGGAGATTACAACGATGAGCAGTTCTTC.

The J gene is TRBJ1-4, the V gene TRBV28; 10 positions agree with TRBD1. With V trimmed by 4 bases and J by 4 bases, 9 bases remained unmatched. The CDR3 is made up of 17 amino acids. Per germline, CDR1 MDHEN and CDR2 SYDVKM. CDR3 DNA sequence: TGTGCCAGCAGTTCCGGGACAGGGGCCCTACTTAATGAAAAACTGTTTTTT. Its protein product is CASSSGTGALLNEKLFF.

Notes on this clonotype: One end of the junction varies from germline; a read error may be responsible. The V and J genes are TRBV13 and TRBJ2-5; weak D call: TRBD1 (6 bases). The CDR3 has 14 amino acids. Germline V gene data show CDR1 as PRHDT and CDR2 as FYEKMQ (reference sequence). The CDR3 DNA sequence: TGTGCCGGCAGCTTCAGGCCCCTCAGGGGGACCCAGTACTTC. Translated, it gives CAGSFRPLRGTQYF.